Below, 32 T cell receptor beta chains from the same sample are listed, as sequenced in a study of monozygotic twins with inflammatory bowel disease. After re-calling the 5' RACE reads, TCRdb lists one entry per CDR3 protein, DNA absent. This repertoire includes 190,000 or so distinct CDR3 sequences. Sequencing was done on a sample of blood. Source of these receptors: a human donor with ulcerative colitis or Crohn's disease, or a healthy co-twin of an affected twin (not recorded which).

CDR3 region: CSVDRGQGADTQYF. The chain recombines TRBV29-1 with TRBJ2-3; TCRdb gives TRBD1 as the D gene, but with no DNA this cannot be confirmed. There are 14 residues in the CDR3. Per germline, CDR1 SQVTM and CDR2 ANQGSEA.

The V and J genes are TRBV6-2 or TRBV6-3 and TRBJ2-1; there is no DNA to check the TCRdb D call of TRBD2. The CDR3 totals 13 residues. CDR1 is MNHEY and CDR2 is SVGEGT in the germline V gene. The CDR3 protein is CASRPTSGVSGFF.

The CDR3 here is CSASPGTSGESSYNEQFF. The chain links TRBV20-1 to TRBJ2-1; TCRdb indicates TRBD2, and absent DNA this call remains unverified. This CDR3 is built from 18 residues. Germline V lookup: CDR1 DFQATT, CDR2 SNEGSKA (reference sequence).

The CDR3 sequence: CSARARGGNYGYTF. The gene calls are TRBV20-1 and TRBJ1-2; with no DNA, the TCRdb D assignment of TRBD1 cannot be verified. This CDR3 has 14 residues. The germline gives CDR1 DFQATT, CDR2 SNEGSKA (reference sequence).

The rearrangement uses TRBV12-3 or TRBV12-4 and TRBJ1-1. This CDR3 has 18 amino acids. This CDR3 is CASSFYLGRISGDTEAFF.

V usage is TRBV27 and J usage is TRBJ2-2; TCRdb selects TRBD1, and the lack of DNA leaves this call unchecked. CDR1 is MNHEY, CDR2 SMNVEV, per germline (reference sequence). The CDR3 totals 13 residues. This CDR3 is CASSSRVTGELFF.

The chain combines TRBV6-6 with TRBJ1-2; TCRdb indicates TRBD1, and absent DNA this call remains unverified. Germline V lookup: CDR1 MNHNY, CDR2 SVGAGI (reference sequence). The CDR3 runs to 14 residues. CDR3 protein: CASSYLRDRHGYTF.

The chain has TRBV4-1 and TRBJ2-2; TCRdb selects TRBD2, and the lack of DNA leaves this call unchecked. The CDR3 length is 16 residues. The germline CDR1 and CDR2 sequences are MGHRA and YSYEKL. CDR3 residues: CASSQGRADPTGELFF.

The chain links TRBV12-3 or TRBV12-4 to TRBJ2-7; the TCRdb D gene call, TRBD1, has no DNA to confirm it. The CDR3 length is 12 residues. CDR3 sequence: CASKPGDGEQYF.

The V call is TRBV6-4, the J call TRBJ2-1; TCRdb's assignment of TRBD2 cannot be checked, as there is no DNA. The V gene's germline CDR1 is MRHNA and CDR2 SNTAGT. The CDR3 is 13 amino acids. CDR3 amino acids: CASSETSYNEQFF.

The CDR3 sequence is CASSYEELSGEAFF. The gene calls are TRBV6-6 and TRBJ1-1. The CDR3 is made up of 14 amino acids. The V gene's germline CDR1 is MNHNY and CDR2 SVGAGI (reference sequence).

J is TRBJ1-2 and V is TRBV7-2. CDR1 and CDR2 from the germline V gene are SGHTA and FQGNSA. The CDR3 length is 12 residues. The chain's CDR3 is CASSLDSHGYTF.

This chain uses TRBV20-1 with TRBJ2-3; TCRdb designates TRBD2, a call that cannot be tested without DNA. CDR1 is DFQATT, CDR2 SNEGSKA, per germline (reference sequence). This CDR3 is 14 amino acids long. The CDR3 protein is CSGSTGPSGDTQYF.

The chain employs TRBV12-3 or TRBV12-4 and TRBJ1-1; the D call of TRBD1 rests on TCRdb alone, since no DNA is present to check it. There are 15 residues in the CDR3. The CDR3 loop reads CASSETPRTGGKAFF.

The rearrangement uses TRBV15 and TRBJ2-1; TCRdb picks TRBD1, but there is no DNA to check that call. The CDR3 totals 17 residues. The germline CDR1 and CDR2 sequences are LNHNV and YYDKDF (reference sequence). Here the CDR3 reads CATSRDKERPLYNEQFF.

The chain couples TRBV7-2 to TRBJ1-2; TCRdb outputs TRBD1, but without DNA this stays unchecked. CDR1 is SGHTA, CDR2 FQGNSA, per germline. This CDR3 spans 13 amino acids. CDR3 sequence reads: CASSRDRGYGYTF. Full variable domain (missing parts from reference TRBV7-2 and TRBJ1-2): GAGVSQSPSNKVTEKGKDVELRCDPISGHTALYWYRQSLGQGLEFLIYFQGNSAPDKSGLPSDRFSAERTGGSVSTLTIQRTQQEDSAVYLCASSRDRGYGYTFGSGTRLTVV.

The V and J genes are TRBV4-1 and TRBJ2-3. Germline V gives CDR1 MGHRA, CDR2 YSYEKL. This CDR3 has 13 residues. CDR3 loop: CASSQEQLYPQYF.

V and J are TRBV5-1 and TRBJ1-1; TCRdb's assignment of TRBD1 cannot be checked, as there is no DNA. The CDR3 consists of 16 residues. Per germline, CDR1 SGHRS and CDR2 YFSETQ. CDR3 protein: CASSLGVTGSNTEAFF.

The rearrangement links TRBV3-1 to TRBJ1-2; no DNA is available, so the TRBD1 call from TCRdb remains unchecked. The CDR3 runs to 15 residues. Germline V lookup: CDR1 LGHDT, CDR2 YNNKEL (reference sequence). The CDR3 protein is CASSQGRQLSSGYTF.

The rearrangement uses TRBV5-1 and TRBJ2-2; TCRdb's D call, TRBD1, is unchecked because there is no DNA. This CDR3 has 18 residues. Germline assignment: CDR1 SGHRS and CDR2 YFSETQ. This chain's CDR3 is CASSPGGTGSWNTGELFF.

V gene TRBV29-1 combines with J gene TRBJ1-1; the TRBD1 assignment by TCRdb is unverifiable without DNA. Germline V gene sequence: CDR1 SQVTM, CDR2 ANQGSEA. The CDR3 has 12 residues. This CDR3 is CSGDRGNTEAFF.

The chain links TRBV12-3 or TRBV12-4 to TRBJ2-4; TCRdb reports TRBD1, a call that lacks DNA to check it against. This CDR3 has 18 amino acids. The CDR3 protein is CASSLGSWGEYAKNIQYF.

This chain uses TRBV5-1 with TRBJ1-1. The CDR3 has 15 residues. Germline V lookup: CDR1 SGHRS, CDR2 YFSETQ. CDR3 sequence reads: CASSLLGPRDTEAFF. The variable domain in full, with the rest retrieved from reference TRBV5-1 and TRBJ1-1, is KAGVTQTPRYLIKTRGQQVTLSCSPISGHRSVSWYQQTPGQGLQFLFEYFSETQRNKGNFPGRFSGRQFSNSRSEMNVSTLELGDSALYLCASSLLGPRDTEAFFGQGTRLTVV.

The chain carries TRBV20-1 and TRBJ2-7. Germline values: CDR1 DFQATT, CDR2 SNEGSKA (reference sequence). The CDR3 covers 12 residues. CDR3 sequence reads: CSARGSSYEQYF.

This chain joins TRBV27 and TRBJ2-7. This CDR3 has 14 amino acids. The germline gives CDR1 MNHEY, CDR2 SMNVEV (reference sequence). The chain's CDR3 is CASSLRPVTYEQYF.

The rearrangement uses TRBV27 and TRBJ2-1; checking the TCRdb D call of TRBD1 is not possible without DNA. This CDR3 has 14 amino acids. In germline, CDR1 is MNHEY, CDR2 SMNVEV (reference sequence). CDR3 residues: CASTGGSSYNEQFF.

The rearrangement links TRBV5-1 to TRBJ2-4. CDR3 length: 15 amino acids. Germline V CDR1 and CDR2: SGHRS, YFSETQ. The CDR3 spells CASSLEAVSQNIQYF.

This chain's CDR3 is CSARGGSKEKLFF. The chain uses TRBV20-1 and TRBJ1-4. The CDR3 sequence is 13 residues long. Germline V gives CDR1 DFQATT, CDR2 SNEGSKA (reference sequence).

This chain uses TRBV12-3 or TRBV12-4 with TRBJ2-1; with no DNA, the TCRdb D assignment of TRBD2 cannot be verified. This CDR3 spans 18 amino acids. The chain's CDR3 is CASSFRLTSGGEWDEQFF.

The chain has TRBV5-1 and TRBJ2-1; TCRdb's D call, TRBD2, is unchecked because there is no DNA. This CDR3 has 15 residues. Per germline, CDR1 SGHRS and CDR2 YFSETQ. CDR3 sequence reads: CASIFLAGGLNEQFF.

V and J are TRBV4-2 and TRBJ2-3. This CDR3 has 15 amino acids. From germline, CDR1 is LGHNA and CDR2 YNFKEQ. CDR3 region: CASSQTPERGDTQYF.

The V call is TRBV5-1, the J call TRBJ2-5. The CDR3 runs to 14 residues. Germline-derived CDR1 and CDR2 are SGHRS and YFSETQ. CDR3 sequence: CASSLGGYQETQYF.